These 19 T cell receptor beta chains were all obtained from the same sample, sequenced in a study of regulatory T cells in long-lasting Graves disease (dated by TCRdb to the early 2020s). Reading the label with the study, this specimen's time point is: newly diagnosed GD, antithyroid drugs for less than 3 months. For both TCR sequencing and RNA sequencing, RNA was extracted from PBMCs using TRIzol. Receptors were amplified or captured by multiplex PCR. This sample was sequenced with an Illumina HiSeq 4000. TCR beta libraries were built with iRepertoire HTBI primers and Arm-PCR amplification of CDR3 regions. The public sequencing data were trimmed at Q25 with fastp and processed into clonotypes with MiXCR by TCRdb, which kept only in-frame beta chains. Rows matching on CDR3 protein sequence are summarized as one entry with the most common DNA and genes. Counted in this sample were about 420,000 distinct CDR3 sequences; around 17% of them appeared once. Jointly, the top ten make up 23% of the sample.

These data were also filed under a second study, of T cells in Graves' hyperthyroidism and ophthalmopathy.

This material consisted of peripheral blood mononuclear cells (PBMCs), taken at new diagnosis, from a patient treated with antithyroid drugs. The receptor set was obtained from a woman between 18 and 29 years old with Graves disease. Donor details come from another sample of the same person, matched by shared clones.

About this clonotype itself: This may stem from a read error, because a much larger clone lies one nucleotide away. This chain connects TRBV3-1 to TRBJ2-2; the D gene is possibly TRBD2 (5 bases). The germline V and J ends were trimmed by 0 bases and 3 bases, with 14 bases remaining between them. Germline CDR1 is LGHDT and CDR2 is YNNKEL (reference sequence). This CDR3 region has 17 residues. DNA of the CDR3: TGTGCCAGCAGCCAAGATGAGATGGGAGTGTACACCGGGGAGCTGTTTTTT. It codes for CASSQDEMGVYTGELFF.

This clonotype occurred a few times. This sequence joins TRBV7-3 and TRBJ2-3, with D perhaps TRBD2 (5 bases). Germline loops: CDR1 SGHTA, CDR2 FQGTGA. The CDR3 covers 16 residues. Trimming shortened V by 2 bases and J by 0 bases, and 12 bases separated the two germline ends. This chain's CDR3 is CASSLSAGISTDTQYF. The CDR3 region has the DNA TGTGCCAGCAGCTTATCTGCCGGGATAAGCACAGATACGCAGTATTTT.

This clonotype has at least ten counts. The chain is built from TRBV11-1 and TRBJ2-1; TRBD2 aligns across 16 bases. Germline V gene lookup returns CDR1 SGHAT and CDR2 FQDESV (reference sequence). Germline trimming cut 5 bases from V and 7 bases from J; bases unmatched to any gene: 11. CDR3 length equals 18 residues. CDR3 sequence: CASSEGLAGGSFLNEQFF. CDR3 DNA: TGTGCCAGCAGCGAGGGACTAGCGGGAGGGTCCTTTTTGAATGAGCAGTTCTTC.

This clonotype has ten or more counts. The V gene is TRBV6-1, the J gene TRBJ1-1; D gene ambiguous. This CDR3 is 14 amino acids long. V was cut by 8 bases and J by 0 bases, with 13 bases left in between. Germline V CDR1 and CDR2: MNHNS, SASEGT. The CDR3 protein is CASSEAEMNTEAFF. DNA of the CDR3: TGTGCCAGCTCCGAGGCAGAAATGAACACTGAAGCTTTCTTT.

This clonotype was counted many times. This chain connects TRBV27 to TRBJ1-1; D unclear. V lost 2 bases and J 2 bases, leaving 12 bases between the germline ends. The germline V gene encodes CDR1 MNHEY and CDR2 SMNVEV (reference sequence). This CDR3 has 15 amino acids. CDR3 in amino acids: CASSLRWEGNTEAFF. CDR3 nucleotide sequence: TGTGCCAGCAGTTTACGGTGGGAGGGAAACACTGAAGCTTTCTTT.

A few counts support this clonotype. The J gene is TRBJ2-7, the V gene TRBV5-1, with TRBD2 matching over 9 bases. The length of the CDR3 is 15 residues. J gave up 6 bases and V 3 bases, and 10 bases lay outside the gene matches. The germline V gene encodes CDR1 SGHRS and CDR2 YFSETQ. CDR3 region: CASSYLAGSNAEQYF. CDR3 DNA: TGCGCCAGCAGCTACCTAGCGGGGAGTAACGCCGAGCAGTACTTC.

With respect to this clonotype: The conserved final phenylalanine or tryptophan is absent from the CDR3, which likely points to a read error. The chain carries TRBV7-9 and TRBJ1-1; 7 bases agree with TRBD1. CDR1 SEHNR and CDR2 FQNEAQ come from the germline V gene (reference sequence). CDR3 length: 13 residues. J lost 6 bases, V lost 5 bases, and 6 bases had no gene match. The CDR3 sequence is CASSGQESAEAFL. The CDR3 coding sequence is TGTGCCAGCAGCGGACAGGAGAGTGCTGAAGCTTTCCTT.

The chain is built from TRBV24-1 and TRBJ2-1, with a tentative D call TRBD2 (5 bases). CDR3 length: 18 amino acids. CDR1 is KGHDR, CDR2 SFDVKD, per germline. V was pared by 2 bases and J by 3 bases, with 19 bases between. The DNA of the CDR3 is TGTGCCACCAGTGATTCGGGATACCGCCTAGGGATCTACAATGAGCAGTTCTTC. It codes for CATSDSGYRLGIYNEQFF.

The sample holds many counts of this clonotype. The rearrangement links TRBV7-9 to TRBJ2-7, with 9 positions matching TRBD2. CDR3 size: 16 residues. Per the germline V gene, CDR1 is SEHNR and CDR2 is FQNEAQ (reference sequence). V lost 4 bases to trimming and J lost 3 bases; unmatched junction nucleotides: 10. The CDR3 DNA reads TGTGCCAGCAGCTCCTCGGGCGGCGGGAGGGTCTACGAGCAGTACTTC. It specifies CASSSSGGGRVYEQYF.

This sequence joins TRBV7-2 and TRBJ1-3, with unresolved D. Germline V gene lookup returns CDR1 SGHTA and CDR2 FQGNSA. Trimming stripped 1 base from V and 0 bases from J, with 7 bases between. The CDR3 covers 15 residues. CDR3 sequence: CASSLVTFSGNTIYF. The CDR3 DNA reads TGTGCCAGCAGCTTAGTTACCTTCTCTGGAAACACCATATATTTT.

This clonotype appeared a single time. A much larger clone differs from this one at a single base, so this may be a read error. This chain uses TRBV7-2 with TRBJ2-5, with TRBD1 matching 9 bases. The trim removed 5 bases at V and 7 bases at J, leaving 5 bases unmatched. The CDR3 consists of 13 residues. From germline, CDR1 is SGHTA and CDR2 FQGNSA. CDR3 nucleotides: TGTGCCAGCAGCACCGACAGGGGGGCGACCCAGTACTTC. This translates into CASSTDRGATQYF. The whole variable domain, filled in from reference TRBV7-2 and TRBJ2-5, reads GAGVSQSPSNKVTEKGKDVELRCDPISGHTALYWYRQSLGQGLEFLIYFQGNSAPDKSGLPSDRFSAERTGGSVSTLTIQRTQQEDSAVYLCASSTDRGATQYFGPGTRLLVL.

The CDR3 sequence is CASSVRTGDEQYF. The DNA for the CDR3 is TGTGCCAGCAGCGTAAGGACAGGGGACGAGCAGTACTTC. The chain combines TRBV9 with TRBJ2-7, with 9 nucleotides matching TRBD1. Germline CDR1 reads SGDLS; CDR2 reads YYNGEE. V gave up 1 base and J gave up 5 bases; unmatched junction bases: 1. The CDR3 sequence is 13 residues long.

This clonotype has at least ten counts. V is TRBV24-1 and J is TRBJ2-5; perhaps TRBD1 as D (5 bases). This CDR3 has 14 amino acids. The V and J ends lost 4 bases and 4 bases respectively, with 12 bases between them. Germline loops: CDR1 KGHDR, CDR2 SFDVKD. The CDR3 here is CATSDQGMIETQYF. The CDR3 bases are TGTGCCACCAGTGACCAGGGAATGATAGAGACCCAGTACTTC.

A remark on this clonotype: The junction shows a germline mismatch at one end, possibly a read error. The CDR3 DNA follows: TGTGCCAGCAGCAATCCGGGACAGGGGAATGAGAAACTGTTTTTT. Translation gives CASSNPGQGNEKLFF. The V gene is TRBV28, the J gene TRBJ1-4; 10 nucleotides agree with TRBD1. CDR3 length equals 15 residues. Per the germline V gene, CDR1 is MDHEN and CDR2 is SYDVKM.

This clonotype was counted only a few times. This rearrangement joins TRBV29-1 to TRBJ2-7, with TRBD2 matching over 11 bases. V dropped 4 bases and J dropped 4; count of bases not matched to a gene: 6. Germline loops: CDR1 SQVTM, CDR2 ANQGSEA. The CDR3 is 14 amino acids. The CDR3 region has the DNA TGCAGCGTTGGCGGGACTAGCGGAAAGTACGAGCAGTACTTC. Protein sequence: CSVGGTSGKYEQYF.

The rearrangement joins TRBV20-1 to TRBJ2-3; D unresolved. CDR3 size: 13 residues. V lost 4 bases, J lost 0 bases, and 8 bases lay in between. Germline V CDR1 and CDR2: DFQATT, SNEGSKA (reference sequence). CDR3 DNA: TGCAGTGCTACCACCTCTAGCACAGATACGCAGTATTTT. This gives the protein CSATTSSTDTQYF.

This sequence joins TRBV19 and TRBJ2-7; 9 bases line up with TRBD1. This CDR3 has 16 amino acids. Germline V gives CDR1 LNHDA, CDR2 SQIVND (reference sequence). V trimming: 5 bases; J trimming: 6 bases; junction bases outside the gene matches: 14. The CDR3 spells CASSGRTGVVSTEQYF. CDR3 coding DNA: TGTGCCAGTAGTGGGAGGACAGGGGTGGTTTCGACCGAGCAGTACTTC.

In this sample, this clonotype turned up a few times. The V and J genes are TRBV7-3 and TRBJ1-2, with a tentative D call TRBD1 (5 bases). CDR3 size: 14 residues. The V end lost 1 base, the J end lost 4 bases, and 10 bases lay between the germline ends. Germline CDR1 is SGHTA and CDR2 is FQGTGA. CDR3 protein: CASSLIPGPYGYTF. The DNA of the CDR3 is TGTGCCAGCAGCTTAATCCCAGGGCCCTATGGCTACACCTTC.

J is TRBJ2-5 and V is TRBV6-2 or TRBV6-3; 9 nucleotides match TRBD2. This CDR3 is built from 16 residues. The V segment lost 2 bases and the J segment 2 bases; nucleotides outside the gene matches: 6. The germline CDR1 and CDR2 sequences are MNHEY and SVGEGT. Here the CDR3 reads CASSYGQTSGQETQYF. The CDR3 nucleotides are TGTGCCAGCAGTTACGGACAGACTAGCGGACAAGAGACCCAGTACTTC.